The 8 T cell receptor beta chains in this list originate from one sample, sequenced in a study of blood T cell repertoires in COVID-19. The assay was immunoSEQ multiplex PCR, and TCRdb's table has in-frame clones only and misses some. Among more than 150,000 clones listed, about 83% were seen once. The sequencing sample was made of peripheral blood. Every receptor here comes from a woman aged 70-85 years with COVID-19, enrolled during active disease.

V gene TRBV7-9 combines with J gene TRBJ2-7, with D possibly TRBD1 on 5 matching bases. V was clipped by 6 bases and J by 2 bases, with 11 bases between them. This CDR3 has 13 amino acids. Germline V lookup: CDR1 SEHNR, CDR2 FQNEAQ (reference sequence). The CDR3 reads CASSRSGPYEQYF. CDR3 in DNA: TGTGCCAGCAGTCGATCAGGGCCCTACGAGCAGTACTTC.

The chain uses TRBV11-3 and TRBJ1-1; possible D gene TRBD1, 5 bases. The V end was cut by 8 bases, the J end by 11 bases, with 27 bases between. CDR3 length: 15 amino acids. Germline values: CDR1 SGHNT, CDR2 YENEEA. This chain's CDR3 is CASQSPGGTSAGAFF. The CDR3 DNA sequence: TGTGCCAGCCAATCTCCGGGTGGCACCTCCGCAGGGGCTTTCTTT.

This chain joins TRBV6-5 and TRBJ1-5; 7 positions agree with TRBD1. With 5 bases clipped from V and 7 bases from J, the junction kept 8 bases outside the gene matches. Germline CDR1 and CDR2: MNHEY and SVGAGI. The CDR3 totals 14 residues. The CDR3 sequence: CASSPQGNWQPQHF. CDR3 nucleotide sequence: TGTGCCAGCAGTCCACAGGGGAACTGGCAGCCCCAGCATTTT.

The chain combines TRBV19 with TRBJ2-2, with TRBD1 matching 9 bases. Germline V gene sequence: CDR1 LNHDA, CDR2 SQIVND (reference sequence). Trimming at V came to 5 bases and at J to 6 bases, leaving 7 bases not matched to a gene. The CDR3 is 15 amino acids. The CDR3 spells CASSLRTGDSGELFF. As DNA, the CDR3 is TGTGCCAGTAGTTTACGGACAGGGGATTCCGGGGAGCTGTTTTTT.

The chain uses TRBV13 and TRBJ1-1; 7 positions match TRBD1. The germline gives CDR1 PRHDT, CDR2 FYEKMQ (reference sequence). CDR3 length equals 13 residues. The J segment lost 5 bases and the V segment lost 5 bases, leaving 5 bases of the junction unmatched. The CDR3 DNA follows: TGTGCCAGCAGCCTACAGGGGAGGACTGAAGCTTTCTTT. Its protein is CASSLQGRTEAFF.

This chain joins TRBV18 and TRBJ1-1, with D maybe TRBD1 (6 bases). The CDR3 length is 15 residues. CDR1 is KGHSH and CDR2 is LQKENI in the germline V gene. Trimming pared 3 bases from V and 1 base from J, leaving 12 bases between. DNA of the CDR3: TGTGCCAGCTCACCCTTCCTGGACAGGAACACTGAAGCTTTCTTT. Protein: CASSPFLDRNTEAFF. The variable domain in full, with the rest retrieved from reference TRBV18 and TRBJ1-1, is NAGVMQNPRHLVRRRGQEARLRCSPMKGHSHVYWYRQLPEEGLKFMVYLQKENIIDESGMPKERFSAEFPKEGPSILRIQQVVRGDSAAYFCASSPFLDRNTEAFFGQGTRLTVV.

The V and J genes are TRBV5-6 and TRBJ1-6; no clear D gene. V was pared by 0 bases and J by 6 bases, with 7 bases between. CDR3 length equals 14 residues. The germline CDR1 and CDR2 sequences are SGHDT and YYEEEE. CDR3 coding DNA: TGTGCCAGCAGCTTGGGGCAGGCTAATTCACCCCTCCACTTT. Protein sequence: CASSLGQANSPLHF.

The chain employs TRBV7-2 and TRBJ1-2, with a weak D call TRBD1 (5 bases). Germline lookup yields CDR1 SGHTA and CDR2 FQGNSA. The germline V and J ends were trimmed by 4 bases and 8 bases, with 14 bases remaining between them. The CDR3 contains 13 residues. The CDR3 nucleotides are TGTGCCAGCAGCTCCGGGGGTCCAGGGGGCTACACCTTC. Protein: CASSSGGPGGYTF.